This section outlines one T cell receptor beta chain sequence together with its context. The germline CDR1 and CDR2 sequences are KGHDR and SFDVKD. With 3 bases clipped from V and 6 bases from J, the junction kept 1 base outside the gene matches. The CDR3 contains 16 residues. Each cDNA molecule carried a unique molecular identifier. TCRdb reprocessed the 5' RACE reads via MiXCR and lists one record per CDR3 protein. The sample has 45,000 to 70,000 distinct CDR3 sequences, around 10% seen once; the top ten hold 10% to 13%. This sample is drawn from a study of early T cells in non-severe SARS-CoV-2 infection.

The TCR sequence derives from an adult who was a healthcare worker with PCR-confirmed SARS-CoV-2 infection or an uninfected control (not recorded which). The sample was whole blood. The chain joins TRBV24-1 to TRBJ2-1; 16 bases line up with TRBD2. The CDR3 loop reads CATSDGTSGRANEQFF. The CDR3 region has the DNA TGTGCCACCAGTGATGGGACTAGCGGGAGGGCCAATGAGCAGTTCTTC.